This TCR beta chain was observed in a study of shared clonotypes between healthy human individuals. Study-wide results and caveats: As a rule, naive subsets had a larger estimated richness than memory subsets.

In the case of this clone: The antigen remains unidentified.

For every subset, genomic DNA was evenly distributed across several immunoSEQ plates. Profiled with immunoSEQ multiplex PCR; TCRdb holds only in-frame clones, not every one. The table records hundreds of thousands of clones, around four fifths of them present only once. The J segment lost 3 bases and the V segment lost 7 bases, leaving 7 bases of the junction unmatched. This CDR3 comprises 13 residues. Germline CDR1 reads SQVTM; CDR2 reads ANQGSEA. The sample taken for sequencing was memory CD4+ T cells sorted from blood. As to subset: CD45RA-negative fraction. This chain uses TRBV29-1 with TRBJ2-3; TRBD2 matches at 7 bases. The TCR sequence derives from a woman aged 25-40 years in good health. This chain's CDR3 is CSASGGRTDTQYF. The CDR3 nucleotides are TGCAGCGCCTCGGGCGGGAGAACAGATACGCAGTATTTT.